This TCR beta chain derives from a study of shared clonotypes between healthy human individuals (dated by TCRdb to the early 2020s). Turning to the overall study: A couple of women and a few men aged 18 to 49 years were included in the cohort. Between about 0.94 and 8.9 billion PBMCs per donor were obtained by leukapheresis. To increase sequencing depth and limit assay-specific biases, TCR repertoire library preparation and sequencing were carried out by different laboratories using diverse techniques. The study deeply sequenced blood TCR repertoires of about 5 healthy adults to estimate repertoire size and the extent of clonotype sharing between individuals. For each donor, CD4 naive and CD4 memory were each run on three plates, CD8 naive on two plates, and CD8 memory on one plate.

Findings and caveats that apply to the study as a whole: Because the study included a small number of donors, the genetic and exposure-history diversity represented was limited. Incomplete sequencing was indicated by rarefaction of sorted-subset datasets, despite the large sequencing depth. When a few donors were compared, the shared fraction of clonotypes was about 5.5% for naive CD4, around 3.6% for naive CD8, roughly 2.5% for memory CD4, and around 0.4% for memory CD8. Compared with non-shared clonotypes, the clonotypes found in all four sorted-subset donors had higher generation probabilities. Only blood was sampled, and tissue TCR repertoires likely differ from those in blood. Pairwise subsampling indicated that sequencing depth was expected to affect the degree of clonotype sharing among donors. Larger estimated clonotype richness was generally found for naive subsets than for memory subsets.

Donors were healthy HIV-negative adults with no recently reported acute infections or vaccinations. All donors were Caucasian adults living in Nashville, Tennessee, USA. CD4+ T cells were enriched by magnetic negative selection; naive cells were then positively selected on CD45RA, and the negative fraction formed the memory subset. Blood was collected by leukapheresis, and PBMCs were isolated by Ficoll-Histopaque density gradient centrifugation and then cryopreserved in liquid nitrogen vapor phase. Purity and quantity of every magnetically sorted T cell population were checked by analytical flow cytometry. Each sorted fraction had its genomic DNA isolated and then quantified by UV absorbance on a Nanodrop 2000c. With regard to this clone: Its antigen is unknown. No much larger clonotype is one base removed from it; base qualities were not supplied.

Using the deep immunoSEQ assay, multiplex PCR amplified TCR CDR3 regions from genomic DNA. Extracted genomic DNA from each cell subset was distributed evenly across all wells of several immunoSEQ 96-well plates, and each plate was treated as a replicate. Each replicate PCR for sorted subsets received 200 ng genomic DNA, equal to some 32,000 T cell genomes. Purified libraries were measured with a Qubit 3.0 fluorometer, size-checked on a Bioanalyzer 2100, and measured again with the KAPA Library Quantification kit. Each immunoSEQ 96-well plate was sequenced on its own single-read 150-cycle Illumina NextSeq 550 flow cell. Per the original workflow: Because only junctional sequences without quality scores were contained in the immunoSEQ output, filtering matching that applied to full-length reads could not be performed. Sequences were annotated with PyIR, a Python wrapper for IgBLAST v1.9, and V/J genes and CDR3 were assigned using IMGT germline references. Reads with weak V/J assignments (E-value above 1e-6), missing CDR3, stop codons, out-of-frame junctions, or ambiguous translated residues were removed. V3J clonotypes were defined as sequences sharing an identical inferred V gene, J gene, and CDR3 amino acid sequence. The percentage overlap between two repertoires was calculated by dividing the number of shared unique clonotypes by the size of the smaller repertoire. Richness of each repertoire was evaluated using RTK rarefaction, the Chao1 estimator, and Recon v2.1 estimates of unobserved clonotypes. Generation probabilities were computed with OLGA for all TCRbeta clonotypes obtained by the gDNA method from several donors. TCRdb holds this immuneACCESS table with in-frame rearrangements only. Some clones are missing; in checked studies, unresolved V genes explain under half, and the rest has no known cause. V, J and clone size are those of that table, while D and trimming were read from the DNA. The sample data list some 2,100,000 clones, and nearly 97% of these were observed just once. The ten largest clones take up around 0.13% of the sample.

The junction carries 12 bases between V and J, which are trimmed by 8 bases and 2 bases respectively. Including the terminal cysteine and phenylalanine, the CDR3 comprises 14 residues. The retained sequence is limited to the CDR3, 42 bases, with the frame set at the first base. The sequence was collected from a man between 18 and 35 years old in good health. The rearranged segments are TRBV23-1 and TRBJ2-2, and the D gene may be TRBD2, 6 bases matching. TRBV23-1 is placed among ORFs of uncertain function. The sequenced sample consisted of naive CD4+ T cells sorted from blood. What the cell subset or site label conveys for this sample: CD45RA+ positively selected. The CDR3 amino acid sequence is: CASAGRHNTGELFF. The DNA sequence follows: TGCGCCAGCGCAGGGAGGCATAACACCGGGGAGCTGTTTTTT.